This is a list of T cell receptor beta chains from one sample in a study of early T cells in non-severe SARS-CoV-2 infection. TCRdb re-derived calls from the 5' RACE reads in MiXCR, one entry per CDR3 protein. The table lists 100,000 or so distinct CDR3 sequences, around 12% of them singletons. The sample taken for sequencing was whole blood. These receptors came from an adult who was a healthcare worker with PCR-confirmed SARS-CoV-2 infection or an uninfected control (not recorded which). The CDR3 runs from the conserved cysteine through the conserved F or W. D genes are given only for firm matches. Some rows have no size entry. The others give once, few or many, or a class for an expanded clone.

>many|-|TRBV7-8|TRBJ2-1
CASSLGYGGAAYNEQFF
TGTGCCAGCAGCTTAGGTTATGGGGGAGCCGCCTACAATGAGCAGTTCTTC
>-|-|TRBV7-9|TRBJ2-7
CASRLGRDSYEQYF
TGTGCCAGCAGGTTGGGCAGGGACTCCTACGAGCAGTACTTC
>-|-|TRBV20-1|TRBJ1-1
CSARRTLEAFF
TGCAGTGCTAGACGGACCCTTGAAGCTTTCTTT
>few|-|TRBV2|TRBJ2-2
CASSRFGTGELFF
TGTGCCAGCAGTCGGTTCGGCACCGGGGAGCTGTTTTTT
>few|-|TRBV7-9|TRBJ2-7
CASSGPREEITIKQYF
TGTGCCAGCAGCGGTCCCAGAGAGGAAATAACTATTAAGCAGTACTTC
>many|-|TRBV5-1|TRBJ1-1
CASSENTLTEAFF
TGCGCCAGCAGCGAAAACACTTTAACTGAAGCTTTCTTT
>-|-|TRBV4-1|TRBJ2-7
CASSQDFAGQLYEQYF
TGCGCCAGCAGCCAAGATTTCGCCGGACAGCTCTACGAGCAGTACTTC
>few|TRBD1|TRBV29-1|TRBJ1-2
CSALRQGGYGYTF
TGCAGCGCTTTGAGACAGGGCGGCTATGGCTACACCTTC
>few|-|TRBV12-3/TRBV12-4|TRBJ2-1
CASSSGGDEQFF
TGTGCCAGCAGTTCCGGGGGTGATGAGCAGTTCTTC
>many|-|TRBV7-9|TRBJ2-3
CASSSTTSYTDTQYF
TGTGCCAGCAGCTCGACGACTAGTTACACAGATACGCAGTATTTT
>-|-|TRBV27|TRBJ1-3
CASSQQHGRGNTIYF
TGTGCCAGCAGTCAGCAGCATGGACGGGGAAACACCATATATTTT
>many|-|TRBV20-1|TRBJ2-1
CSAGAAGRGNEQFF
TGCAGTGCCGGCGCGGCGGGAAGGGGCAATGAGCAGTTCTTC
>few|-|TRBV4-1|TRBJ1-3
CASSQRALGNTIYF
TGCGCCAGCAGCCAACGGGCGCTAGGAAACACCATATATTTT
>-|-|TRBV7-2|TRBJ2-5
CASSFSPSPYQETQYF
TGTGCCAGCAGCTTTAGCCCCTCGCCGTACCAAGAGACCCAGTACTTC
>few|TRBD2|TRBV10-1|TRBJ2-3
CASSESRTSGTDTQYF
TGCGCCAGCAGTGAGTCCCGGACTAGCGGCACAGATACGCAGTATTTT
>-|-|TRBV5-1|TRBJ2-7
CASSPGPVSYEQYF
TGCGCCAGCAGCCCAGGACCGGTCTCCTACGAGCAGTACTTC
>many|TRBD1|TRBV28|TRBJ1-2
CASGDRGYGYTF
TGTGCCAGCGGAGACAGGGGCTATGGCTACACCTTC
>many|-|TRBV10-3|TRBJ2-3
CAISDPDTQYF
TGTGCCATCAGCGACCCAGATACGCAGTATTTT
>many|-|TRBV11-2|TRBJ2-3
CASSLAPNPAADTQYF
TGTGCCAGCAGCTTAGCTCCCAACCCGGCGGCAGATACGCAGTATTTT
>many|-|TRBV20-1|TRBJ1-1
CSASKGPTEAFF
TGCAGTGCTAGCAAGGGGCCCACTGAAGCTTTCTTT
>-|-|TRBV10-1|TRBJ2-7
CASSDPGTPYEQYF
TGCGCCAGCAGTGACCCCGGGACTCCCTACGAGCAGTACTTC
>many|-|TRBV12-3/TRBV12-4|TRBJ2-7
CASSLYGGPEQYF
TGTGCCAGCAGTCTGTACGGGGGCCCCGAGCAGTACTTC
>-|-|TRBV18|TRBJ2-7
CASSPPMTSGYEQYF
TGTGCCAGCTCACCGCCCATGACATCGGGCTACGAGCAGTACTTC
>-|TRBD1|TRBV6-1|TRBJ1-2
CASSTTRTGVNYGYTF
TGTGCCAGCAGTACCACTCGGACAGGGGTTAACTATGGCTACACCTTC
>few|-|TRBV2|TRBJ1-4
CASSERSTGVTTNEKLFF
TGTGCCAGCAGTGAAAGGTCGACGGGGGTAACAACTAATGAAAAACTGTTTTTT
>many|-|TRBV24-1|TRBJ2-1
CATSEYRANSYNEQFF
TGTGCCACCAGTGAGTACAGGGCCAACTCCTACAATGAGCAGTTCTTC
>-|TRBD2|TRBV7-2|TRBJ2-3
CASSSISGGASLSQYF
TGTGCCAGCAGCTCAATTAGCGGGGGCGCTTCCCTCTCGCAGTATTTT
>-|TRBD1|TRBV7-9|TRBJ1-2
CASSLGTGQAGYTF
TGTGCCAGCAGCTTAGGGACAGGGCAGGCTGGCTACACCTTC
>many|TRBD2|TRBV28|TRBJ2-2
CASSRLAPANTGELFF
TGTGCCAGCAGTCGACTAGCGCCCGCGAACACCGGGGAGCTGTTTTTT
>-|-|TRBV29-1|TRBJ2-5
CSVGGMPSETQYF
TGCAGCGTTGGGGGGATGCCGTCGGAGACCCAGTACTTC
>many|-|TRBV28|TRBJ2-1
CASSLRPVENSYSYNEQFF
TGTGCCAGCAGTCTCCGTCCTGTGGAGAATTCGTACTCCTACAATGAGCAGTTCTTC
>few|TRBD2|TRBV28|TRBJ2-2
CASSLGLAMNTGELFF
TGTGCCAGCAGTTTAGGACTAGCGATGAACACCGGGGAGCTGTTTTTT
>many|-|TRBV21-1|TRBJ1-2
CASGTKVYGYTF
TGTGCCAGCGGGACAAAAGTCTATGGCTACACCTTC
>many|-|TRBV6-2/TRBV6-3|TRBJ1-2
CASSVRGDYGYTF
TGTGCCAGCAGCGTCAGGGGCGACTATGGCTACACCTTC
>many|TRBD1|TRBV7-2|TRBJ1-1
CASSLRQGRAFF
TGTGCCAGCAGCTTACGACAGGGCCGGGCTTTCTTT
>few|TRBD2|TRBV9|TRBJ2-1
CASSVRSGRANEQFF
TGTGCCAGCAGCGTACGAAGCGGGAGGGCCAATGAGCAGTTCTTC
>medium-sized|TRBD1|TRBV11-2|TRBJ2-1
CASSLDGVGGYEQFF
TGTGCCAGCAGCTTAGATGGGGTAGGGGGCTATGAGCAGTTCTTC
>many|TRBD1|TRBV11-2|TRBJ1-6
CASSLRTGGGSPLHF
TGTGCCAGCAGCTTGCGGACAGGCGGTGGATCACCCCTCCACTTT
>-|-|TRBV3-1|TRBJ2-1
CASSQSGAQFF
TGTGCCAGCAGCCAATCAGGGGCGCAGTTCTTC
>few|-|TRBV20-1|TRBJ2-7
CSAREPTSRVVYEQYF
TGCAGTGCTAGAGAGCCAACTAGTCGCGTTGTGTACGAGCAGTACTTC
>many|TRBD1|TRBV6-1|TRBJ1-5
CASRPGQGRPQHF
TGTGCCAGCAGACCGGGACAGGGAAGGCCCCAGCATTTT
>few|-|TRBV7-9|TRBJ2-5
CASSFPETQYF
TGTGCCAGCAGCTTTCCCGAGACCCAGTACTTC
>many|-|TRBV28|TRBJ2-3
CASSLSLTDTQYF
TGTGCCAGCAGTTTATCTCTTACAGATACGCAGTATTTT
>many|TRBD2|TRBV27|TRBJ2-7
CASRRTSGSSYEQYF
TGTGCCAGCAGACGGACTAGCGGAAGCTCCTACGAGCAGTACTTC
>many|-|TRBV28|TRBJ2-7
CASEGWVGHEQYF
TGTGCCAGCGAAGGCTGGGTCGGCCACGAGCAGTACTTC
>few|-|TRBV29-1|TRBJ2-1
CSVSLRSTYNEQFF
TGCAGCGTCTCCTTGCGGTCTACTTACAATGAGCAGTTCTTC
>few|TRBD1|TRBV27|TRBJ2-5
CASRGLGQASGTQYF
TGTGCCAGCAGGGGGTTGGGACAGGCCTCGGGGACCCAGTACTTC
>-|-|TRBV10-3|TRBJ2-7
CAISRLDSEQYF
TGTGCCATCAGCCGTCTAGATTCCGAGCAGTACTTC
>many|-|TRBV13|TRBJ1-5
CASSRGINQPQHF
TGTGCCAGCAGTCGCGGGATTAATCAGCCCCAGCATTTT
>many|-|TRBV3-1|TRBJ2-3
CASSPPKSRDTQYF
TGTGCCAGCAGCCCCCCGAAGAGCAGGGATACGCAGTATTTT
>few|-|TRBV24-1|TRBJ2-1
CATSETYRDGRNEQFF
TGTGCCACCAGTGAAACCTACCGGGACGGAAGAAATGAGCAGTTCTTC
>-|-|TRBV28|TRBJ2-4
CASSVRSIQYF
TGTGCCAGCAGTGTGCGCAGCATTCAGTACTTC
>-|-|TRBV28|TRBJ1-2
CASSRGYTF
TGTGCCAGCAGTCGGGGCTACACCTTC
>few|-|TRBV29-1|TRBJ2-3
CSVDGDLNTDTQYF
TGCAGCGTTGATGGGGACCTTAACACAGATACGCAGTATTTT
>few|-|TRBV6-1|TRBJ2-5
CASREPLRLETQYF
TGTGCCAGCAGAGAACCACTCCGGTTAGAGACCCAGTACTTC
>-|-|TRBV3-1|TRBJ2-1
CASSREMGGLRQFF
TGTGCCAGCAGCCGGGAGATGGGAGGACTGCGGCAGTTCTTC
>-|-|TRBV10-2|TRBJ2-2
CASQGTGTGELFF
TGCGCCAGCCAGGGGACGGGCACCGGGGAGCTGTTTTTT
>-|TRBD2|TRBV7-2|TRBJ2-1
CASSASSGRTNEQFF
TGTGCCAGCAGCGCCTCTAGCGGGAGGACGAATGAGCAGTTCTTC
>few|-|TRBV7-9|TRBJ1-2
CASSPTGSAYTF
TGTGCCAGCAGTCCAACAGGGTCTGCCTACACCTTC
>few|TRBD2|TRBV20-1|TRBJ2-1
CSARYLIAGGTSGEQFF
TGCAGTGCTAGGTATCTAATAGCGGGAGGTACATCGGGTGAGCAGTTCTTC